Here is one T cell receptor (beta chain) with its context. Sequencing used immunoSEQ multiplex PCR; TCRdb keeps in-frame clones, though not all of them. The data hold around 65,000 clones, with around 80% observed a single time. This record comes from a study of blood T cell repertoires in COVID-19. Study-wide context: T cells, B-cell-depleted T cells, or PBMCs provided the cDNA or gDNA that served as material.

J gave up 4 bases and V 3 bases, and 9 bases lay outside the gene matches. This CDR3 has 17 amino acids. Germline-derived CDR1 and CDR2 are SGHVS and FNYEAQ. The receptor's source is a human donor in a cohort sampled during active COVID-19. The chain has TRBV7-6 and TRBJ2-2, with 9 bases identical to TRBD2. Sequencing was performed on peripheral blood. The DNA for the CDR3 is TGTGCCAGCAGCTTTTATAGCGGGGGTTATATCACCGGGGAGCTGTTTTTT. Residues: CASSFYSGGYITGELFF.